This T cell receptor (beta chain) derives from a study of T-cell memory formation after mild COVID-19. TCRdb called the 5' RACE reads again in MiXCR, with one record for every CDR3 protein. The repertoire includes approximately 450,000 distinct CDR3 sequences, 18% of them detected once, and 9% to 15% sits in the top ten. This clonotype was seen at least ten times. J lost 4 bases, V lost 1 base, and 7 bases had no gene match. The CDR3 covers 16 residues. CDR1 and CDR2 from the germline V gene are SGHRS and YFSETQ. This rearrangement joins TRBV5-1 to TRBJ2-1; 8 nucleotides align to TRBD2. Material for sequencing was PBMCs or a T cell subset sorted from them (not recorded which). The receptor comes from an adult woman who had mild COVID-19 (a few samples of this study predate the infection). Cell type and time point are not known. The CDR3 spells CASSLSAGLGYNEQFF. The CDR3 coding sequence is TGCGCCAGCAGCTTGTCCGCGGGACTAGGGTACAATGAGCAGTTCTTC.